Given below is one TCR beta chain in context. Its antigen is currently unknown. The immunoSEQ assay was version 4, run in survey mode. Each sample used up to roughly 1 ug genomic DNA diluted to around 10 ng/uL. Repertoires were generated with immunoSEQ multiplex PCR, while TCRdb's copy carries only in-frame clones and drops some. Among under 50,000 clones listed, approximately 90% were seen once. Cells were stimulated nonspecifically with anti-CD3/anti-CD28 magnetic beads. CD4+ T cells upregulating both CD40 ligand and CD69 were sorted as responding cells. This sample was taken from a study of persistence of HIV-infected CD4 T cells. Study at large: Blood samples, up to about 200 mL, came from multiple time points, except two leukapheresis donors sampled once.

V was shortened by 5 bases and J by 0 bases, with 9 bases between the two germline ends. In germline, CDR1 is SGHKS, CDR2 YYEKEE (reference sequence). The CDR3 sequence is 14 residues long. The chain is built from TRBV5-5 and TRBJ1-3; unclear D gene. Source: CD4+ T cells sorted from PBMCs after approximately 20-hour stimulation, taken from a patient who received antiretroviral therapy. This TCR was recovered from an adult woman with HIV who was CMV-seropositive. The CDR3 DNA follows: TGTGCCAGCAGAATACAGCTCTCTGGAAACACCATATATTTT. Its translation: CASRIQLSGNTIYF.